This T cell receptor beta chain was recovered during a study of tumor and adjacent non-tumor tissue in lung cancer. This CDR3 region has 13 residues. With 8 bases clipped from V and 13 bases from J, the junction kept 16 bases outside the gene matches. Overall study results and limits: Tumor tissue had significantly higher TCR diversity than normal lung.

The template was RNA from unsorted bulk tissue. This clonotype is a singleton in its sample. What it binds is not known. Three rounds of nested PCR, following a modified ARM-PCR protocol, produced the TCRbeta library. TCRdb called the multiplex PCR reads again in MiXCR, with one record for every CDR3 protein. Found here are approximately 100,000 distinct CDR3 sequences, 75% of them singletons; the top ten hold 37%. Sequenced material: lung tumor tissue. The chain has TRBV12-3 or TRBV12-4 and TRBJ1-1, with TRBD1 matching 7 bases. This receptor was taken from a woman aged 55-70 years with non-small cell lung cancer. CDR3 sequence: CASRWGQNTECFF. DNA for the CDR3: TGTGCCAGCCGCTGGGGACAGAACACTGAATGTTTCTTT.